This T cell receptor (beta chain) was identified during a study of response to subunit inactivated influenza vaccine. The CDR3 spans 13 residues. With 4 bases removed from V and 4 bases from J, the gap between germline ends came to 10 bases. Germline V CDR1 and CDR2: SGHAT, FQNNGV. TCRdb re-called the RT-PCR reads through MiXCR, storing one row per CDR3 protein. This table holds just under 550,000 distinct CDR3 sequences, around 21% found once. The same sample was also studied in work on T cells expressing NK-cell markers. That work states: 5'RACE template switching with UMIs generated TCR beta cDNA. These clonotypes additionally ranked first within the CD3+CD56-NKG2C+ fraction of a few donors.

The chain uses TRBV11-2 and TRBJ1-1; D is unclear. The sequencing here drew on CD4+ T cells sorted from PBMCs, taken about 12 days after vaccination. This clonotype was obtained from a man aged 50 to 60 who received an inactivated influenza vaccine. The CDR3 DNA is TGTGCCAGCAGCTCGGTCAGAGGCACTGAAGCTTTCTTT. Its protein is CASSSVRGTEAFF.